This T cell receptor (beta chain) is from a study of long-term antiretroviral therapy in people with HIV. About the study: There is a gap of about a decade between the earliest samples and the later 2015 immediate-ART recommendation.

Run at survey level, the immunoSEQ assay was version v3.0. Assay used: immunoSEQ multiplex PCR; TCRdb lists only in-frame clones, some missing. The sample has roughly 12,000 clones, about four fifths seen once. Findings and caveats of the study: Investigators report no available data on ART adherence, viral resistance or therapy changes.

Of note for this clone: Its antigen is still unknown.

Germline CDR1 reads SGHDT; CDR2 reads YYEEEE. The trim removed 4 bases at V and 2 bases at J, leaving 8 bases unmatched. The length of the CDR3 is 15 residues. Sequencing was performed on unsorted PBMCs, taken 1.2 years after starting antiretroviral therapy. The chain employs TRBV5-6 and TRBJ2-7; 8 bases line up with TRBD1. This sequence originates from a man between 35 and 55 years old with HIV. The CDR3 region has the DNA TGTGCCAGCAGCCAAAGGACAGGGTTTACCTACGAGCAGTACTTC. Protein product: CASSQRTGFTYEQYF.